The sequence of this T cell receptor beta chain was determined in a study of blood T cell repertoires in COVID-19. Study-level information: The study drew acute and convalescent COVID-19 samples from the United States, Italy and Spain. PBMCs, B-cell-depleted T cells, or T cells were the source of the cDNA or gDNA that made up the material.

This CDR3 has 16 residues. The V segment lost 3 bases and the J segment 9 bases; nucleotides outside the gene matches: 7. Germline values: CDR1 SNHLY, CDR2 FYNNEI. Original analysis: Amplification of reference gene primers provided the estimated nucleated cell counts. The table came from immunoSEQ multiplex PCR; TCRdb's copy has only in-frame clones and leaves some out. V and J calls plus clone size are reproduced from that table; the DNA served to infer D and trimming. The sample lists about 200,000 clones; around 87% were seen once. The sequenced sample was peripheral blood. The receptor comes from a man in his 60s with acute or convalescent COVID-19. This sequence joins TRBV2 and TRBJ2-2; 13 bases match TRBD2. The CDR3 DNA is TGTGCCAGCAGTGAGACACGGACTAGCGGGGGCCGGGAGCTGTTTTTT. Translated: CASSETRTSGGRELFF.